The 25 T cell receptor beta chains given below trace back to one sample, sequenced in a study of T cell responses to AZD1222 COVID-19 vaccine. Sequenced by immunoSEQ multiplex PCR; TCRdb stores in-frame clones only, minus some. This sample has roughly 80,000 clones, with about nine tenths found just once. Source: peripheral blood, taken 28 days after the second AZD1222 dose. Every receptor here comes from an adult who received the AZD1222 COVID-19 vaccine.

This clone occurred once. The chain uses TRBV4-1 and TRBJ2-1; D call uncertain. Trimming shortened V by 4 bases and J by 0 bases, and 22 bases separated the two germline ends. Germline values: CDR1 MGHRA, CDR2 YSYEKL. The CDR3 contains 19 residues. CDR3 region: CASSRPGGGGPSSYNEQFF. The CDR3 DNA follows: TGCGCCAGCAGCCGCCCAGGCGGCGGCGGACCAAGCTCCTACAATGAGCAGTTCTTC.

The chain uses TRBV19 and TRBJ2-3, with TRBD2 matching over 7 bases. Unmatched junction bases numbered 4, after V lost 4 bases and J lost 0 bases. CDR1 LNHDA and CDR2 SQIVND come from the germline V gene (reference sequence). CDR3 length: 15 amino acids. The CDR3 DNA is TGTGCCAGTAGTACCCGGCGGGGGAGCACAGATACGCAGTATTTT. Translating it yields CASSTRRGSTDTQYF.

The chain links TRBV5-1 to TRBJ1-1; the D gene is possibly TRBD1 (6 bases). V gave up 4 bases and J gave up 11 bases, with 24 bases separating them. This CDR3 comprises 15 residues. Germline V lookup: CDR1 SGHRS, CDR2 YFSETQ. CDR3 DNA: TGCGCCAGCAGCCCAACCACGACAGGTGCGGTTACGGCTTTCTTT. Protein product: CASSPTTTGAVTAFF.

V and J are TRBV24-1 and TRBJ2-1; D ambiguous. The germline gives CDR1 KGHDR, CDR2 SFDVKD. Trimming stripped 3 bases from V and 9 bases from J, with 11 bases between. The CDR3 loop spans 13 amino acids. The chain's CDR3 is CATSDDWGGEQFF. In DNA form, the CDR3 reads TGTGCCACCAGTGATGATTGGGGTGGTGAGCAGTTCTTC.

This chain links TRBV27 with TRBJ2-2; D remains ambiguous. CDR1 and CDR2 from the germline V gene are MNHEY and SMNVEV (reference sequence). The CDR3 sequence is 12 residues long. With 2 bases removed from V and 4 bases from J, the gap between germline ends came to 2 bases. Here the CDR3 DNA reads TGTGCCAGCAGTTTAATCACCGGGGAGCTGTTTTTT. Protein product: CASSLITGELFF.

The CDR3 DNA follows: TGTGCCAGCAGCGTAGAGGGCGGGAGTCTATACGAGCAGTACTTC. Protein product: CASSVEGGSLYEQYF. J is TRBJ2-7 and V is TRBV9; 7 bases agree with TRBD2. Germline lookup yields CDR1 SGDLS and CDR2 YYNGEE. V lost 0 bases and J lost 4; bases outside the gene matches: 7. This CDR3 region has 15 residues.

The chain carries TRBV4-2 and TRBJ2-7; D is unclear. V was cut by 3 bases and J by 7 bases, with 13 bases left in between. The CDR3 spans 13 residues. CDR1 is LGHNA and CDR2 is YNFKEQ in the germline V gene. CDR3 sequence: CASSHEVEREQYF. The CDR3 DNA reads as TGTGCCAGCAGCCATGAAGTAGAACGGGAGCAGTACTTC.

The CDR3 protein is CASSLRTGNTGELFF. CDR3 bases: TGCGCCAGCAGCTTGAGGACAGGGAACACCGGGGAGCTGTTTTTT. The chain joins TRBV5-1 to TRBJ2-2, with 7 nucleotides matching TRBD1. This CDR3 is built from 15 residues. V was pared by 1 base and J by 1 base, with 1 base of the junction left unmatched. CDR1 is SGHRS, CDR2 YFSETQ, per germline.

The chain uses TRBV6-5 and TRBJ1-6, with 9 positions matching TRBD1. This CDR3 is built from 13 residues. Per the germline V gene, CDR1 is MNHEY and CDR2 is SVGAGI. V trimming: 11 bases; J trimming: 10 bases; junction bases outside the gene matches: 9. CDR3 loop: CAGQDRGSSPLHF. CDR3 DNA sequence: TGTGCCGGCCAGGACAGGGGCAGCTCACCCCTCCACTTT.

The gene calls are TRBV18 and TRBJ2-7; D is ambiguous. Per germline, CDR1 KGHSH and CDR2 LQKENI. Trimming left V 6 bases short and J 3 bases short, with 12 bases between. The CDR3 is 13 residues long. As DNA, the CDR3 is TGTGCCAGCTCTCGAAATACAGTCTACGAGCAGTACTTC. Its translation: CASSRNTVYEQYF.

This chain joins TRBV27 and TRBJ1-1, with D hard to call. CDR3 length: 14 residues. Germline V CDR1 and CDR2: MNHEY, SMNVEV (reference sequence). The V end lost 2 bases, the J end lost 0 bases, and 7 bases lay between the germline ends. The CDR3 DNA reads TGTGCCAGCAGTTTAGGGGTAGTGAACACTGAAGCTTTCTTT. Amino acid sequence: CASSLGVVNTEAFF.

The chain joins TRBV7-8 to TRBJ2-1, with TRBD2 as a possible D gene (6 bases). CDR1 is SGHVS and CDR2 is FQNEAQ in the germline V gene. V was trimmed by 1 base and J by 15 bases, leaving 13 bases between them. The CDR3 is made up of 12 amino acids. This CDR3 reads CASSLESLALFF. The CDR3 DNA reads as TGTGCCAGCAGCTTAGAGTCGCTAGCGCTGTTCTTC.

This rearrangement joins TRBV10-3 to TRBJ2-7; TRBD1 agrees at 7 bases. Trimming cost V 0 bases and J 4 bases; bases outside gene matches: 15. Germline V gene data show CDR1 as ENHRY and CDR2 as SYGVKD. The CDR3 runs 18 residues. The CDR3 is CAISESIGRGQVAYEQYF. CDR3 nucleotide sequence: TGTGCCATCAGTGAGTCTATCGGTAGAGGACAGGTGGCTTACGAGCAGTACTTC.

The chain is built from TRBV11-2 and TRBJ2-7; 13 positions match TRBD2. Germline V gene sequence: CDR1 SGHAT, CDR2 FQNNGV. This CDR3 has 16 residues. Trimming at V came to 1 base and at J to 4 bases, leaving 4 bases not matched to a gene. CDR3: CASSLGTSGSRYEQYF. In DNA form, the CDR3 reads TGTGCCAGCAGCTTAGGGACTAGCGGGAGTCGGTACGAGCAGTACTTC.

This chain connects TRBV29-1 to TRBJ1-1; TRBD1 might be the D (5 bases). CDR1 and CDR2 (germline): SQVTM, ANQGSEA. Trimming took off 4 bases at V and 5 bases at J, with 11 bases between the two ends. The CDR3 is made up of 12 amino acids. The CDR3 DNA follows: TGCAGCGTTGGGGGGAGAGGGACTGAAGCTTTCTTT. Amino acid sequence: CSVGGRGTEAFF.

V usage is TRBV6-6 and J usage is TRBJ2-2; no definite D call. V lost 6 bases to trimming and J lost 3 bases, with 11 bases between them. CDR3 length equals 14 residues. CDR1 and CDR2 (germline): MNHNY, SVGAGI (reference sequence). CDR3 amino acids: CASSPDGYTGELFF. The CDR3 nucleotides read TGTGCCAGCAGCCCAGACGGATACACCGGGGAGCTGTTTTTT.

The rearrangement links TRBV11-2 to TRBJ2-2; a weak D match, TRBD2 (5 bases). Germline V lookup: CDR1 SGHAT, CDR2 FQNNGV. The CDR3 consists of 18 residues. V lost 1 base, J lost 7 bases, and 22 bases lay in between. The CDR3 bases are TGTGCCAGCAGCTTAGTTTATGAACTAGTTGCCCTTGGCGGGGAGCTGTTTTTT. This sequence encodes CASSLVYELVALGGELFF.

The J gene is TRBJ2-2, the V gene TRBV11-2, with unresolved D. The CDR3 contains 12 residues. CDR1 SGHAT and CDR2 FQNNGV come from the germline V gene. The germline V and J ends were trimmed by 3 bases and 7 bases, with 6 bases remaining between them. CDR3 region: CASSLNGGELFF. The CDR3 nucleotides are TGTGCCAGCAGCTTGAATGGCGGGGAGCTGTTTTTT.

V usage is TRBV27 and J usage is TRBJ2-7, with 10 bases aligning to TRBD2. Per the germline V gene, CDR1 is MNHEY and CDR2 is SMNVEV (reference sequence). This CDR3 is 14 amino acids long. The J segment lost 2 bases and the V segment lost 4 bases, leaving 2 bases of the junction unmatched. Here the CDR3 DNA reads TGTGCCAGCAGTTATACTAGCGGGGCCTACGAGCAGTACTTC. Residues: CASSYTSGAYEQYF.

The chain employs TRBV5-5 and TRBJ1-5, with 7 bases identical to TRBD1. J gave up 1 base and V 4 bases, and 8 bases lay outside the gene matches. Germline loops: CDR1 SGHKS, CDR2 YYEKEE (reference sequence). This CDR3 has 16 amino acids. Here the CDR3 reads CASSLGQAVSNQPQHF. The CDR3, as DNA: TGTGCCAGCAGCCTAGGACAGGCTGTAAGCAATCAGCCCCAGCATTTT. The full variable domain, in which reference TRBV5-5 and TRBJ1-5 provide the parts outside the CDR3, is DAGVTQSPTHLIKTRGQQVTLRCSPISGHKSVSWYQQVLGQGPQFIFQYYEKEERGRGNFPDRFSARQFPNYSSELNVNALLLGDSALYLCASSLGQAVSNQPQHFGDGTRLSIL.

In DNA, the CDR3 is TGTGCCAGCAGCTTCCCGACCGGCAGCTATGAGCAGTTCTTC. This encodes CASSFPTGSYEQFF. The V gene is TRBV11-2, the J gene TRBJ2-1; D is uncertain. The V gene's germline CDR1 is SGHAT and CDR2 FQNNGV. This CDR3 is 14 amino acids long. V was pared by 3 bases and J by 8 bases, with 14 bases between.

The chain employs TRBV27 and TRBJ2-7, with D perhaps being TRBD1 or TRBD2 (5 bases each). The germline CDR1 and CDR2 sequences are MNHEY and SMNVEV (reference sequence). The CDR3 length is 16 residues. V was trimmed by 3 bases and J by 2 bases, leaving 17 bases between them. CDR3 in amino acids: CASSFMRGSHTYEQYF. In DNA, the CDR3 is TGTGCCAGCAGTTTCATGAGGGGCAGCCATACCTACGAGCAGTACTTC.

J is TRBJ2-7 and V is TRBV2; TRBD1 agrees at 9 bases. V was pared by 2 bases and J by 5 bases, with 13 bases of the junction left unmatched. The germline V gene has CDR1 SNHLY and CDR2 FYNNEI. The CDR3 is made up of 17 amino acids. CDR3 in DNA: TGTGCCAGCAGTGAATCTTGGGACAGGGTTATCAGACACGAGCAGTACTTC. This sequence encodes CASSESWDRVIRHEQYF.

The chain is built from TRBV7-9 and TRBJ1-1; 7 nucleotides agree with TRBD1. CDR3 length: 14 amino acids. J lost 3 bases, V lost 0 bases, and 1 base had no gene match. Germline lookup yields CDR1 SEHNR and CDR2 FQNEAQ (reference sequence). CDR3 nucleotides: TGTGCCAGCAGCTTAGCGCAGGGGGACACTGAAGCTTTCTTT. Its protein is CASSLAQGDTEAFF.

CDR3 sequence (DNA): TGTGCCAGCAGTTGGGGACTAGTCTCCGAGCAGTACTTC. Translation: CASSWGLVSEQYF. This sequence joins TRBV27 and TRBJ2-7; 8 nucleotides line up with TRBD2. The CDR3 covers 13 residues. Germline V gives CDR1 MNHEY, CDR2 SMNVEV (reference sequence). V was pared by 4 bases and J by 6 bases, with 5 bases of the junction left unmatched.